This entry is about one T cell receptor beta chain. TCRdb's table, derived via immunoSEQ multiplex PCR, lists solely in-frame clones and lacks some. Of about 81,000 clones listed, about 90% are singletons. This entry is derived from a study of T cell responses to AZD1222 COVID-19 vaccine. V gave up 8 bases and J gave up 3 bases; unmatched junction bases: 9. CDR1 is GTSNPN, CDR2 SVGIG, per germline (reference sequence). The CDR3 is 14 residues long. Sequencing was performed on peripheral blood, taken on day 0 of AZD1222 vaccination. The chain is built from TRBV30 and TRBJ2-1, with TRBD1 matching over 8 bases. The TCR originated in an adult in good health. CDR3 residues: CAHLDRGNYNEQFF. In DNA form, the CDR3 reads TGTGCCCACCTAGACAGGGGCAACTACAATGAGCAGTTCTTC.